This T cell receptor (beta chain) was identified during a study of blood T cell repertoires in COVID-19. Whole-study context: The origin of the acute and convalescent COVID-19 samples was the United States, Italy and Spain. In each case, the material was cDNA or gDNA derived from T cells, B-cell-depleted T cells, or PBMCs.

This clone was seen just once. V was pared by 5 bases and J by 0 bases, with 13 bases between. The CDR3 has 15 amino acids. Germline V gene sequence: CDR1 SEHNR, CDR2 FQNEAQ (reference sequence). Authors' processing steps: Reference gene primer amplification gave estimated nucleated cell counts. TCRdb's copy holds only in-frame clones and misses some; the assay was immunoSEQ multiplex PCR. D and trimming were read from the DNA, whereas the V and J calls and clone size are those reported in that table. There are approximately 190,000 clones in the sample; under 90% occur only once, and 13% to 15% lies in the top ten.

V usage is TRBV7-9 and J usage is TRBJ1-2; no definite D call. The receptor comes from a man between 25 and 39 years old with active or convalescent COVID-19. Sequencing was performed on peripheral blood. DNA for the CDR3: TGTGCCAGCAGCCCCGCGCAGGCAGCTAACTATGGCTACACCTTC. Residues: CASSPAQAANYGYTF. Combining the CDR3 with reference TRBV7-9 and TRBJ1-2 gives the whole variable domain DTGVSQNPRHKITKRGQNVTFRCDPISEHNRLYWYRQTLGQGPEFLTYFQNEAQLEKSRLLSDRFSAERPKGSFSTLEIQRTEQGDSAMYLCASSPAQAANYGYTFGSGTRLTVV.